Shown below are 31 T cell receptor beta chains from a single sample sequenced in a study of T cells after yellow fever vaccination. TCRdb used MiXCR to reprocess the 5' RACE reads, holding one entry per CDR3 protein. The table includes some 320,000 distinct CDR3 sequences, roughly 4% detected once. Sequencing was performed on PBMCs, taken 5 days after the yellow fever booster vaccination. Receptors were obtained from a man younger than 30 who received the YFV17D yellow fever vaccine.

The CDR3: CASSPITSDPASNYGYTF. The CDR3 bases are TGTGCCAGCAGCCCAATAACAAGTGACCCGGCCTCTAACTATGGCTACACCTTC. J is TRBJ1-2 and V is TRBV14; D ambiguous. CDR3 size: 18 residues. The V end lost 4 bases, the J end lost 0 bases, and 21 bases lay between the germline ends. From germline, CDR1 is SGHDN and CDR2 FVKESK.

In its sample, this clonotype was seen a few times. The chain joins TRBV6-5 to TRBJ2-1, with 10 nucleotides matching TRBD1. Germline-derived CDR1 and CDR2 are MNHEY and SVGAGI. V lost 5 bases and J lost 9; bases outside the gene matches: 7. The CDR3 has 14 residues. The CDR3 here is CASSNRQGAGEQFF. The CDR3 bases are TGTGCCAGCAGTAATCGACAGGGGGCGGGTGAGCAGTTCTTC.

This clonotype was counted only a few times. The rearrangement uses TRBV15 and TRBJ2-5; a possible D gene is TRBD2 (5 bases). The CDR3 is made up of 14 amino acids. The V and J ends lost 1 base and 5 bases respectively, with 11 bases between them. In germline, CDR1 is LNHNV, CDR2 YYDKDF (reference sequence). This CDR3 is CATSRVPSGETQYF. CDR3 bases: TGTGCCACCAGCAGAGTCCCCTCGGGGGAGACCCAGTACTTC.

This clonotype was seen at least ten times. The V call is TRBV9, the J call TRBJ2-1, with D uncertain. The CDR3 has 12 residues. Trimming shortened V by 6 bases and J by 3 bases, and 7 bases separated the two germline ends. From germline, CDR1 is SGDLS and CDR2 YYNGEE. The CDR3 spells CASNPGYNEQFF. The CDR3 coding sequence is TGTGCCAGCAATCCGGGCTACAATGAGCAGTTCTTC.

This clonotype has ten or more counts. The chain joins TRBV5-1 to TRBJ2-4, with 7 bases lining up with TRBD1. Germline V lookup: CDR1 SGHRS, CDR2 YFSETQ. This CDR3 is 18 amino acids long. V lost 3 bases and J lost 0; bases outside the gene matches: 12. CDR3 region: CASSSSPTGDEAKNIQYF. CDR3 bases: TGCGCCAGCAGCTCTAGCCCTACAGGGGACGAAGCCAAAAACATTCAGTACTTC.

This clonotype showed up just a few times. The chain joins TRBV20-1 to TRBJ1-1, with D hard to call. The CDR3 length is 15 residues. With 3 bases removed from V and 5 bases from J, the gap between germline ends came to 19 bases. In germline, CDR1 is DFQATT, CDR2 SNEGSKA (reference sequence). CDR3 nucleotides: TGCAGTGCTAGTCCTCGAGAGACATGGCGGACTGAAGCTTTCTTT. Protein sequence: CSASPRETWRTEAFF.

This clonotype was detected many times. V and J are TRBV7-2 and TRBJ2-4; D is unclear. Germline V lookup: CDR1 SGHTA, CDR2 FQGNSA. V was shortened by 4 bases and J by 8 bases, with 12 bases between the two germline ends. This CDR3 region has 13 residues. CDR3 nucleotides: TGTGCCAGCAGCTCCCTACGAAGGGACATTCAGTACTTC. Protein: CASSSLRRDIQYF. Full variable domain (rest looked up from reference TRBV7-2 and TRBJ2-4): GAGVSQSPSNKVTEKGKDVELRCDPISGHTALYWYRQSLGQGLEFLIYFQGNSAPDKSGLPSDRFSAERTGGSVSTLTIQRTQQEDSAVYLCASSSLRRDIQYFGAGTRLSVL.

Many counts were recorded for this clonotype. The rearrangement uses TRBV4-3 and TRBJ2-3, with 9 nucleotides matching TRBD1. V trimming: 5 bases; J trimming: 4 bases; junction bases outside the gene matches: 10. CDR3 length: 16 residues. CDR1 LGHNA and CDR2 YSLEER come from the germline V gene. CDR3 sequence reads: CASSSYRGQGPDTQYF. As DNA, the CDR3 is TGCGCCAGCAGCTCCTACCGAGGACAGGGGCCAGATACGCAGTATTTT.

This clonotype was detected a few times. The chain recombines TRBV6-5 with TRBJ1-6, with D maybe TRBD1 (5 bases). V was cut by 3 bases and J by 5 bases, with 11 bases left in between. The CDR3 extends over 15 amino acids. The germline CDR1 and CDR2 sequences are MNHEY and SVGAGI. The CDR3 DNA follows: TGTGCCAGCAGTTATTCCGGGACGGATAATTCACCCCTCCACTTT. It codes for CASSYSGTDNSPLHF.

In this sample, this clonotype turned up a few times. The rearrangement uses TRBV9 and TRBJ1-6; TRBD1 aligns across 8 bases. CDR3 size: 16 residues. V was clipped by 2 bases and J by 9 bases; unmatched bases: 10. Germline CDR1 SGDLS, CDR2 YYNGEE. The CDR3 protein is CASSVDRGGIGSPLHF. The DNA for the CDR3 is TGTGCCAGCAGCGTCGACAGGGGAGGGATTGGTTCACCCCTCCACTTT.

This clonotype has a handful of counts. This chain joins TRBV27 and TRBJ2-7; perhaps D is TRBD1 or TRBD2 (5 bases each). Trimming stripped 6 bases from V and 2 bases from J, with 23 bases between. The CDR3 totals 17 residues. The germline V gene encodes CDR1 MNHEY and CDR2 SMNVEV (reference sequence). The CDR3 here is CASSWRKRGAGTYEQYF. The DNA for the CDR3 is TGTGCCAGCAGCTGGCGTAAGAGGGGCGCGGGCACCTACGAGCAGTACTTC.

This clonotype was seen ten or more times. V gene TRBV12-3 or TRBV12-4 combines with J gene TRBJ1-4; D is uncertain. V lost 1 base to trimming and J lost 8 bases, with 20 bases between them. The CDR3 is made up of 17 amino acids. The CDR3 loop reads CASSLDLQAGPSEKLFF. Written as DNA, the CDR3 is TGTGCCAGCAGTTTAGACTTACAAGCGGGCCCGTCCGAAAAACTGTTTTTT.

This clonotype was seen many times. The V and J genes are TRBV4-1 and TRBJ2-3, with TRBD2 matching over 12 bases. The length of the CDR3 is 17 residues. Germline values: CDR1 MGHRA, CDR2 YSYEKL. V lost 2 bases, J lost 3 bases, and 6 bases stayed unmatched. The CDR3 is CASSQWTSGAVTDTQYF. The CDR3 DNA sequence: TGCGCCAGCAGCCAATGGACTAGCGGGGCAGTTACAGATACGCAGTATTTT.

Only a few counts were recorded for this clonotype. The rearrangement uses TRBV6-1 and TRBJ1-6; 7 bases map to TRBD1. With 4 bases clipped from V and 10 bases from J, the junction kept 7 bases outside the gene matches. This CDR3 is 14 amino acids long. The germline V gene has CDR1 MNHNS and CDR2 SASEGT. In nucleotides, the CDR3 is TGTGCCAGCAGTGTGACAGGGATGGGATCACCCCTCCACTTT. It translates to CASSVTGMGSPLHF.

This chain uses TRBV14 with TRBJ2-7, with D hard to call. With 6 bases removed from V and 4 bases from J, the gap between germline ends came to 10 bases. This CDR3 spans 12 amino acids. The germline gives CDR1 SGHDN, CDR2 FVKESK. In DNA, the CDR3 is TGTGCCAGCAGTGGTGTGGGGTACGAGCAGTACTTC. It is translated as CASSGVGYEQYF.

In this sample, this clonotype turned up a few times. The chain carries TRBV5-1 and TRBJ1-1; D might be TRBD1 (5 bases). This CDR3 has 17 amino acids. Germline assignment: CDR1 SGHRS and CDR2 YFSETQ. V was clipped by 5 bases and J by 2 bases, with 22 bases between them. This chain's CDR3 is CASRSGQLPGINTEAFF. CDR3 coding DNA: TGCGCCAGCAGGAGCGGACAACTACCTGGGATTAACACTGAAGCTTTCTTT. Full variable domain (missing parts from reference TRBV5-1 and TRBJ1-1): KAGVTQTPRYLIKTRGQQVTLSCSPISGHRSVSWYQQTPGQGLQFLFEYFSETQRNKGNFPGRFSGRQFSNSRSEMNVSTLELGDSALYLCASRSGQLPGINTEAFFGQGTRLTVV.

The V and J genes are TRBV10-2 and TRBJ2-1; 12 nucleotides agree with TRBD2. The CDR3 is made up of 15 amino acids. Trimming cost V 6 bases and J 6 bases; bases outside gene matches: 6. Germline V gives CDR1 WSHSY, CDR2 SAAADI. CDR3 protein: CASRLAGGQSNEQFF. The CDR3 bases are TGCGCCAGCAGACTAGCGGGGGGTCAATCCAATGAGCAGTTCTTC.

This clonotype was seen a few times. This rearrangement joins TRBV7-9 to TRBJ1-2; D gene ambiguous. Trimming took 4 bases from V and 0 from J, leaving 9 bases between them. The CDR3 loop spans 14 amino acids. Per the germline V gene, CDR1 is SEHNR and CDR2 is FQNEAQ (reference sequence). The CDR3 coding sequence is TGTGCCAGCAGCTCCCTGGACGCTAACTATGGCTACACCTTC. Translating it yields CASSSLDANYGYTF. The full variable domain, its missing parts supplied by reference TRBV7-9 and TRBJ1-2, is DTGVSQNPRHKITKRGQNVTFRCDPISEHNRLYWYRQTLGQGPEFLTYFQNEAQLEKSRLLSDRFSAERPKGSFSTLEIQRTEQGDSAMYLCASSSLDANYGYTFGSGTRLTVV.

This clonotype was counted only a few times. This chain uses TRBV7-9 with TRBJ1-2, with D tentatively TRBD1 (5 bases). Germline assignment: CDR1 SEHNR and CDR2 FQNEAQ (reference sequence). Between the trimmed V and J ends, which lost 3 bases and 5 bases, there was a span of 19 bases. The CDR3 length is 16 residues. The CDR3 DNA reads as TGTGCCAGCAGCTTCTTGGGGTCAGGGATAATATATGGCTACACCTTC. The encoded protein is CASSFLGSGIIYGYTF.

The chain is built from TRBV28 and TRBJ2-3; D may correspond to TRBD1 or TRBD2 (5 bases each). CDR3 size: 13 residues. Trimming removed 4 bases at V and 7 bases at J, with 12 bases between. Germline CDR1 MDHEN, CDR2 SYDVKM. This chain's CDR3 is CASSSGTPNTQYF. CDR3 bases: TGTGCCAGCAGTTCCGGGACCCCCAATACGCAGTATTTT.

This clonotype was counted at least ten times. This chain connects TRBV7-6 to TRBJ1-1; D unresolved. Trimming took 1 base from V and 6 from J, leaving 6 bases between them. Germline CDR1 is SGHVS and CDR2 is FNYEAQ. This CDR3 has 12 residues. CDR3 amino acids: CASSLDPAEAFF. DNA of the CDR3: TGTGCCAGCAGCTTAGATCCCGCTGAAGCTTTCTTT.

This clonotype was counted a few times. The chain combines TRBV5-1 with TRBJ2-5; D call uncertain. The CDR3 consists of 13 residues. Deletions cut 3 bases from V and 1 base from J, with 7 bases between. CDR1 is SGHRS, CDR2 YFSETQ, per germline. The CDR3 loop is CASSSNAQETQYF. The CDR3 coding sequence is TGCGCCAGCAGCTCAAATGCCCAAGAGACCCAGTACTTC. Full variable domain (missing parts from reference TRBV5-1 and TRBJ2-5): KAGVTQTPRYLIKTRGQQVTLSCSPISGHRSVSWYQQTPGQGLQFLFEYFSETQRNKGNFPGRFSGRQFSNSRSEMNVSTLELGDSALYLCASSSNAQETQYFGPGTRLLVL.

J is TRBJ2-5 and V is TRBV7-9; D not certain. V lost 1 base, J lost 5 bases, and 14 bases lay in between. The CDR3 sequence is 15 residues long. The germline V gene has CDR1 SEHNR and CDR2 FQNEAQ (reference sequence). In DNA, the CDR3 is TGTGCCAGCAGCTTAGGGTTTCTAGACGGTGAGACCCAGTACTTC. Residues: CASSLGFLDGETQYF.

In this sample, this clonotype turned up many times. CDR3 bases: TGCAGTGCTAACGGCCCGGGGTCCGACTATGGCTACACCTTC. This translates into CSANGPGSDYGYTF. V usage is TRBV20-1 and J usage is TRBJ1-2, with D unresolved. The CDR3 is 14 residues long. Trimming stripped 4 bases from V and 3 bases from J, with 15 bases between. Germline-derived CDR1 and CDR2 are DFQATT and SNEGSKA (reference sequence).

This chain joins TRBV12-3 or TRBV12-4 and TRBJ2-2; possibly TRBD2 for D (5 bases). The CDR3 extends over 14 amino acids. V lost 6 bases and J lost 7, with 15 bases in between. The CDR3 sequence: CASRQAEWRGELFF. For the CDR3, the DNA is TGTGCCAGCAGGCAAGCGGAGTGGCGCGGGGAGCTGTTTTTT.

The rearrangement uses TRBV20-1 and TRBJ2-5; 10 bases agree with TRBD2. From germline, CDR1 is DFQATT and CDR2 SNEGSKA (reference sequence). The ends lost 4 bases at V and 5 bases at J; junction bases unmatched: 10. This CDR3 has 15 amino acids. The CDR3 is CSAIAAGGLRETQYF. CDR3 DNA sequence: TGCAGTGCTATTGCAGCGGGGGGGCTGAGGGAGACCCAGTACTTC.

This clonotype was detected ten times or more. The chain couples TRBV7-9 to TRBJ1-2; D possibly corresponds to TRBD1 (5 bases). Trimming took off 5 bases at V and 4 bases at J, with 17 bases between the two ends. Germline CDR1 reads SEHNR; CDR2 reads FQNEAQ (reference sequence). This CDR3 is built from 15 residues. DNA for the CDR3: TGTGCCAGCAGCATTGGTCTCGGGGCGGTCTATGGCTACACCTTC. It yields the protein CASSIGLGAVYGYTF. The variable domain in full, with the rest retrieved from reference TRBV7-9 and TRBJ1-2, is DTGVSQNPRHKITKRGQNVTFRCDPISEHNRLYWYRQTLGQGPEFLTYFQNEAQLEKSRLLSDRFSAERPKGSFSTLEIQRTEQGDSAMYLCASSIGLGAVYGYTFGSGTRLTVV.

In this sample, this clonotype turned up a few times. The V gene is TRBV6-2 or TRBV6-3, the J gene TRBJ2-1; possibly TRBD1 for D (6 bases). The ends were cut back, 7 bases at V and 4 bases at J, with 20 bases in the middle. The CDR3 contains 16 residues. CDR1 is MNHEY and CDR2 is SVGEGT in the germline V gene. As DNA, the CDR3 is TGTGCCAGCAACCCAGGGGCCTCCCGAGCATACAATGAGCAGTTCTTC. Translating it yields CASNPGASRAYNEQFF.

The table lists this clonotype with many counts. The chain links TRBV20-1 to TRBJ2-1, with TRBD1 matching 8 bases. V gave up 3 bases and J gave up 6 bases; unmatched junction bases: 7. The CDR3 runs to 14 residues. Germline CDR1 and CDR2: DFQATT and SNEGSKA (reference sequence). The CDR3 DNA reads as TGCAGTGCTAGGGGGAGGACAGGGTCCAATGAGCAGTTCTTC. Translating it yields CSARGRTGSNEQFF.

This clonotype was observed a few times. The DNA for the CDR3 is TGCAGTGCTAGAGATCTGCGCGACAGGGAGAGGCCCTATGGCTACACCTTC. Amino acids: CSARDLRDRERPYGYTF. This chain joins TRBV20-1 and TRBJ1-2; the match to TRBD1 covers 7 bases. CDR1 is DFQATT, CDR2 SNEGSKA, per germline (reference sequence). There are 17 residues in the CDR3. The ends lost 0 bases at V and 4 bases at J; junction bases unmatched: 14.

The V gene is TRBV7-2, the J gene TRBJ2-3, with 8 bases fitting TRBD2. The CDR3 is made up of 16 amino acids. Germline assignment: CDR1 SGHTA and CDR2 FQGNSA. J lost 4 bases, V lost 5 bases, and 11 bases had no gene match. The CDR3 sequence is CASSPFRSGGPDTQYF. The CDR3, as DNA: TGTGCCAGCAGCCCGTTTAGGAGCGGGGGCCCAGATACGCAGTATTTT.